The T cell receptor (beta chain) under discussion was sequenced for a study of T-cell memory formation after mild COVID-19. General study findings and limits: The main location of contracting CD4+ clones was CM and EM, and that of contracting CD8+ clones was EMRA.

5'RACE, which relied on constant-segment primers, yielded TCR alpha and TCR beta cDNA libraries carrying sample barcodes and UMIs. TCRdb re-called the 5' RACE reads with MiXCR, one entry per CDR3 protein. The sample contains 530,000 or so distinct CDR3 sequences, roughly 17% of which appear only once. With regard to this clonotype: Its target is not known.

The V gene's germline CDR1 is LNHNV and CDR2 YYDKDF (reference sequence). CDR3 length: 15 residues. The J segment lost 5 bases and the V segment lost 1 base, leaving 4 bases of the junction unmatched. V usage is TRBV15 and J usage is TRBJ2-5, with 10 bases matching TRBD2. Input material: PBMCs or a T cell subset sorted from them (not recorded which). The sequence came from an adult woman who had mild COVID-19 (a few samples of this study predate the infection). Cell type and time point are not known. CDR3 sequence reads: CATSRVLAGDETQYF. The DNA of the CDR3 is TGTGCCACCAGCAGAGTCCTAGCGGGAGACGAGACCCAGTACTTC. Variable domain in full (rest from reference TRBV15 and TRBJ2-5): DAMVIQNPRYQVTQFGKPVTLSCSQTLNHNVMYWYQQKSSQAPKLLFHYYDKDFNNEADTPDNFQSRRPNTSFCFLDIRSPGLGDTAMYLCATSRVLAGDETQYFGPGTRLLVL.